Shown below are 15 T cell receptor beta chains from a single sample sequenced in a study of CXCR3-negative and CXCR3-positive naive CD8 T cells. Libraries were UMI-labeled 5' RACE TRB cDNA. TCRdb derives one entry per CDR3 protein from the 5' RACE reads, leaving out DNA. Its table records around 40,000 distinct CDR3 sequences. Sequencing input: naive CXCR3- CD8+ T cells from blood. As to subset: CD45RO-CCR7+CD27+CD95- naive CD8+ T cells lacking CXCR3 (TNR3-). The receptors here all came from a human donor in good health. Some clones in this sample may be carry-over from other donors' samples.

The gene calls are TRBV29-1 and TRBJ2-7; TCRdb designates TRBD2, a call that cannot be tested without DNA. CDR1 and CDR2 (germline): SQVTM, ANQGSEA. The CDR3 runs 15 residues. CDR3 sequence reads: CSVGGEVERAYEQYF.

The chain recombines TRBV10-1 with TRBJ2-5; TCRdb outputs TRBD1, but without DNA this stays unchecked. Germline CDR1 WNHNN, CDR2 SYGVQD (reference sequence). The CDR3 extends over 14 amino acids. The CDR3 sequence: CASSEGQGPVFPYF.

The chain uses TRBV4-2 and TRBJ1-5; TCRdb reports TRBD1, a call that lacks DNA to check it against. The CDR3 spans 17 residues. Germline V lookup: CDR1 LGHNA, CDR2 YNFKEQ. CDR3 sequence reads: CASSQDGAGQPNQPQHF.

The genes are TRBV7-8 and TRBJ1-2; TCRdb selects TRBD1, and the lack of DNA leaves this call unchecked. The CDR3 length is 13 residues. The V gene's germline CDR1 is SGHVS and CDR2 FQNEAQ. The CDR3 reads CASARGQIYGYTF.

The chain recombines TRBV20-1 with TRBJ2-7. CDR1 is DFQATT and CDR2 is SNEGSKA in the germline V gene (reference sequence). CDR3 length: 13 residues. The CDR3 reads CSAQTGGSYEQYF.

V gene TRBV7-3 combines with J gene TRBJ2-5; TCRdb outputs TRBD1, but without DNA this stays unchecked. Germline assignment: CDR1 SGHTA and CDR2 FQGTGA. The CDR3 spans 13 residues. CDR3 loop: CASSLGGVETQYF.

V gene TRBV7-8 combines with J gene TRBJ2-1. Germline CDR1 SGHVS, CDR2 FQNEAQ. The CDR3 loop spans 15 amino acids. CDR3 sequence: CASSLDTGSSNEQFF.

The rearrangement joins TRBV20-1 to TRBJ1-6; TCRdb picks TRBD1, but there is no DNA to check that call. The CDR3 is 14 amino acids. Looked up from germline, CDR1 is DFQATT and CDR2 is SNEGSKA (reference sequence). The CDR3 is CSARPGQENSPLHF.

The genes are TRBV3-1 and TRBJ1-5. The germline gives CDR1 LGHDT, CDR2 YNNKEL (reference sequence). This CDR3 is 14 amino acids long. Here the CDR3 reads CASSQEGSGQPQHF. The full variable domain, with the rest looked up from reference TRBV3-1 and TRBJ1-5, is DTAVSQTPKYLVTQMGNDKSIKCEQNLGHDTMYWYKQDSKKFLKIMFSYNNKELIINETVPNRFSPKSPDKAHLNLHINSLELGDSAVYFCASSQEGSGQPQHFGDGTRLSIL.

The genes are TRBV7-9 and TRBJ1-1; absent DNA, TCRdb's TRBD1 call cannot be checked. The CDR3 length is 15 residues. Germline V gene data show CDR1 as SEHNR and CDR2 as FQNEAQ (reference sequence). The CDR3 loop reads CASSLARDRVPEAFF.

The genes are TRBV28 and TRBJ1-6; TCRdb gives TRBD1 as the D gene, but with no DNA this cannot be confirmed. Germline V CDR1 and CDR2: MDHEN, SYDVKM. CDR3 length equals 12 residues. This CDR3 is CASTPPRGPLHF.

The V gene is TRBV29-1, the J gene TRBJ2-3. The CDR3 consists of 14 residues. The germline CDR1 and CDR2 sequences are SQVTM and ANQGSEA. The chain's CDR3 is CSVGKTRLQNTQYF.

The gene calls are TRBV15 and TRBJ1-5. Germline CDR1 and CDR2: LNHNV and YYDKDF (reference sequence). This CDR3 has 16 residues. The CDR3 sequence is CATSSRYPLSNQPQHF.

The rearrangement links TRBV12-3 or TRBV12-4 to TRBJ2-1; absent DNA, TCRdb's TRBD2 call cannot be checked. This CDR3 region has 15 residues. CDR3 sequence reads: CASSLWVAGDNEQFF.

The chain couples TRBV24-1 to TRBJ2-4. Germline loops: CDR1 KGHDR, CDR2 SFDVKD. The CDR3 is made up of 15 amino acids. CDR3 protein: CATSETDGAKNIQYF.